Here is one T cell receptor beta chain with its context. The data originate from a study of CD8 T cells in Susac syndrome. Per germline, CDR1 MNHEY and CDR2 SVGAGI. The CDR3 length is 16 residues. V lost 0 bases and J lost 4; bases outside the gene matches: 6. CD8+ and CD4+ blood T cells underwent TCR beta sequencing. Diagnostic criteria for definite or probable disease, in their recently defined form, were met by the patients with Susac syndrome. Reverse transcription of about 0.5 to 1 ug RNA used random hexamers. TCRdb recomputed calls from the immunoSEQ multiplex PCR reads with MiXCR, one row per CDR3 protein. The sample holds fewer than 200,000 distinct CDR3 sequences, more than 85% seen once.

This TCR was sampled from a human donor with Susac syndrome. The chain carries TRBV6-5 and TRBJ2-7; 10 bases are a match to TRBD2. The sample taken for sequencing was CD4+ T cells from PBMCs. This CDR3 is CASSYSSLAGKYEQYF. The CDR3 nucleotides read TGTGCCAGCAGTTACTCGTCACTAGCGGGAAAATACGAGCAGTACTTC.